Here is one T cell receptor (beta chain) with its context. This record comes from a study of human T cells and chemical hapten exposure. Specified time point: pre-sensitization, week 0. Treatment defined: therapeutic diphenylcyclopropenone sensitization with weekly scalp DPC. Total RNA was isolated from unfractionated whole blood. The V gene's germline CDR1 is MNHEY and CDR2 SVGEGT. This CDR3 is 16 amino acids long. V lost 5 bases to trimming and J lost 2 bases; unmatched junction nucleotides: 11. TCRdb itself ran the RACE reads through MiXCR, one entry per CDR3 protein. The table shows some 200,000 distinct CDR3 sequences, with around 30% occurring only once.

This TCR derives from a woman in her twenties or thirties with alopecia areata. Some clones in this sample may be carry-over from other donors' samples. The gene calls are TRBV6-2 or TRBV6-3 and TRBJ1-1, with 7 bases that match TRBD1. The sample was whole blood, taken in connection with sensitization to the hapten diphenylcyclopropenone (DPC). The CDR3 spells CASSDQGQPKNTEAFF. As DNA, the CDR3 is TGTGCCAGCAGTGACCAGGGACAGCCTAAAAACACTGAAGCTTTCTTT.